The 20 T cell receptor beta chains listed next were all sequenced from one sample in a study of siplizumab effects on memory and regulatory T cells. Here immunoSEQ multiplex PCR was the method, and the copy in TCRdb shows in-frame clones only, minus some. The sample lists about 110,000 clones; around 90% were seen once. Sequenced material: CD4+ T cells sorted from blood. These receptor sequences come from a human donor in good health.

This chain connects TRBV6-6 to TRBJ2-2, with 7 bases fitting TRBD1. Trimming took 5 bases from V and 7 from J; bases not matched to a gene: 7. Germline loops: CDR1 MNHNY, CDR2 SVGAGI (reference sequence). The CDR3 loop spans 14 amino acids. This CDR3 reads CASSNDRVVGELFF. In DNA form, the CDR3 reads TGTGCCAGCAGTAATGACAGGGTAGTCGGGGAGCTGTTTTTT.

The V gene is TRBV4-2, the J gene TRBJ1-3; D is perhaps TRBD1 (6 bases). The ends were cut back, 4 bases at V and 4 bases at J, with 14 bases in the middle. This CDR3 has 15 residues. Per the germline V gene, CDR1 is LGHNA and CDR2 is YNFKEQ. This chain's CDR3 is CASSPYTGTGNTIYF. DNA for the CDR3: TGTGCCAGCAGCCCCTATACAGGGACGGGAAACACCATATATTTT.

The chain recombines TRBV19 with TRBJ2-2, with 12 bases lining up with TRBD1. CDR3 length: 15 amino acids. Germline V gene data show CDR1 as LNHDA and CDR2 as SQIVND (reference sequence). V gave up 5 bases and J gave up 6 bases; unmatched junction bases: 4. CDR3 DNA sequence: TGTGCCAGTAGTTTGGGACAGGGGGCCTCCGGGGAGCTGTTTTTT. Its protein is CASSLGQGASGELFF.

CDR3 protein: CASSVASPLSSYNEQFF. The CDR3 DNA reads TGTGCCAGCAGCGTAGCGTCCCCTTTGAGCTCCTACAATGAGCAGTTCTTC. V and J are TRBV9 and TRBJ2-1, with no clear D. Trimming left V 0 bases short and J 0 bases short, with 13 bases between. The CDR3 extends over 17 amino acids. Looked up from germline, CDR1 is SGDLS and CDR2 is YYNGEE. Based on the CDR3 plus reference TRBV9 and TRBJ2-1, the full variable domain is DSGVTQTPKHLITATGQRVTLRCSPRSGDLSVYWYQQSLDQGLQFLIQYYNGEERAKGNILERFSAQQFPDLHSELNLSSLELGDSALYFCASSVASPLSSYNEQFFGPGTRLTVL.

This clone was found once. The CDR3: CASSMTVYSNQPQHF. The CDR3 bases are TGTGCCAGCAGTATGACGGTTTATAGCAATCAGCCCCAGCATTTT. The genes are TRBV28 and TRBJ1-5; D is ambiguous. Germline-derived CDR1 and CDR2 are MDHEN and SYDVKM. With 5 bases removed from V and 0 bases from J, the gap between germline ends came to 11 bases. The CDR3 sequence is 15 residues long. The whole variable domain, filled in from reference TRBV28 and TRBJ1-5, reads DVKVTQSSRYLVKRTGEKVFLECVQDMDHENMFWYRQDPGLGLRLIYFSYDVKMKEKGDIPEGYSVSREKKERFSLILESASTNQTSMYLCASSMTVYSNQPQHFGDGTRLSIL.

CDR3 nucleotides: TGTGCTCTGAGGGTCCAGCGGCAGCAGCCCCAGCATTTT. Amino acids: CALRVQRQQPQHF. V gene TRBV30 combines with J gene TRBJ1-5; no clear D gene. The CDR3 length is 13 residues. CDR1 GTSNPN and CDR2 SVGIG come from the germline V gene (reference sequence).

This chain joins TRBV5-4 and TRBJ1-4; 12 bases map to TRBD1. Trimming removed 4 bases from V and 8 bases from J; junction bases left unmatched: 6. Per germline, CDR1 SGHNT and CDR2 YYREEE (reference sequence). This CDR3 contains 15 residues. The CDR3 DNA reads as TGTGCCAGCAGCGGCAGGGACAGGGGGCGAGAAAAACTGTTTTTT. This encodes CASSGRDRGREKLFF.

The chain couples TRBV27 to TRBJ1-5; D unresolved. CDR1 MNHEY and CDR2 SMNVEV come from the germline V gene (reference sequence). Trimming removed 5 bases from V and 9 bases from J, with 20 bases in between. This CDR3 is 15 amino acids long. In DNA, the CDR3 is TGTGCCAGCAGTCCTACGACGGGAGGGATGGGGCCCCAGCATTTT. As protein: CASSPTTGGMGPQHF.

The chain links TRBV19 to TRBJ1-2; D is possibly TRBD1 (6 bases). The CDR3 spans 14 residues. The germline V gene encodes CDR1 LNHDA and CDR2 SQIVND (reference sequence). V lost 0 bases to trimming and J lost 8 bases, with 13 bases between them. DNA of the CDR3: TGTGCCAGTAGTATAGATCAACTAAGGGGGGGCTACACCTTC. It translates to CASSIDQLRGGYTF. Filled out from reference TRBV19 and TRBJ1-2, the complete variable domain reads DGGITQSPKYLFRKEGQNVTLSCEQNLNHDAMYWYRQDPGQGLRLIYYSQIVNDFQKGDIAEGYSVSREKKESFPLTVTSAQKNPTAFYLCASSIDQLRGGYTFGSGTRLTVV.

This chain connects TRBV19 to TRBJ1-1; D possibly corresponds to TRBD1 (5 bases). Germline loops: CDR1 LNHDA, CDR2 SQIVND (reference sequence). The CDR3 spans 11 residues. Here the CDR3 DNA reads TGTAAAGTATGTACGGGGCTTGAAGCTTTCTTT. Residues: CKVCTGLEAFF.

The chain couples TRBV5-1 to TRBJ1-4; 8 nucleotides match TRBD1. The CDR3 extends over 15 amino acids. Germline CDR1 SGHRS, CDR2 YFSETQ. V lost 4 bases and J lost 7; bases outside the gene matches: 9. CDR3 amino acids: CASSPEGDRTEKLFF. CDR3 DNA sequence: TGCGCCAGCAGCCCCGAAGGGGACAGGACTGAAAAACTGTTTTTT.

This chain joins TRBV19 and TRBJ2-1; D may be TRBD1 or TRBD2 (5 bases each). Germline CDR1 is LNHDA and CDR2 is SQIVND (reference sequence). This CDR3 has 15 residues. V was cut by 4 bases and J by 2 bases, with 12 bases left in between. CDR3 residues: CASSNGGIAYNEQFF. Here the CDR3 DNA reads TGTGCCAGTAGTAATGGGGGAATCGCCTACAATGAGCAGTTCTTC.

The rearrangement links TRBV30 to TRBJ2-7; the D is unclear. Germline-derived CDR1 and CDR2 are GTSNPN and SVGIG (reference sequence). Trimming shortened V by 0 bases and J by 7 bases, and 10 bases separated the two germline ends. The CDR3 is made up of 12 amino acids. CDR3 protein: CAWSVNLPEQYF. The CDR3 region has the DNA TGTGCCTGGAGTGTAAATCTTCCAGAGCAGTACTTC.

The CDR3 reads CATEGETQYF. Here the CDR3 DNA reads TGTGCCACGGAGGGAGAGACCCAGTACTTC. The chain recombines TRBV7-9 with TRBJ2-5, with D possibly being TRBD2 (6 bases). CDR1 SEHNR and CDR2 FQNEAQ come from the germline V gene (reference sequence). CDR3 length: 10 amino acids. Trimming shortened V by 10 bases and J by 4 bases, and 7 bases separated the two germline ends.

This clone came up once. The V call is TRBV5-4, the J call TRBJ1-1; TRBD1 matches 7 bases. Looked up from germline, CDR1 is SGHNT and CDR2 is YYREEE (reference sequence). The CDR3 is 14 residues long. Losses at the gene ends were 3 bases for V and 3 bases for J; bases not matched to a gene: 5. CDR3 sequence reads: CASSWDRGDTEAFF. CDR3 DNA: TGTGCCAGCAGCTGGGACAGAGGTGACACTGAAGCTTTCTTT.

The chain is built from TRBV4-1 and TRBJ2-2, with 10 positions matching TRBD1. V lost 3 bases and J lost 3; bases outside the gene matches: 10. Germline CDR1 and CDR2: MGHRA and YSYEKL. The CDR3 is 18 residues long. The CDR3 DNA reads TGCGCCAGCAGCCAGGTAGACAGGGGGCGCACGGACACCGGGGAGCTGTTTTTT. Its protein product is CASSQVDRGRTDTGELFF.

In DNA, the CDR3 is TGTGCCAGTAGTCACCACGATAAAAACATTCAGTACTTC. Residues: CASSHHDKNIQYF. This chain connects TRBV19 to TRBJ2-4; D is unresolved. Trimming took off 5 bases at V and 4 bases at J, with 9 bases between the two ends. CDR3 size: 13 residues. Per the germline V gene, CDR1 is LNHDA and CDR2 is SQIVND (reference sequence).

This clone showed up just a few times. An end of the junction does not agree with germline; a read error may underlie this. J is TRBJ2-2 and V is TRBV5-6; D perhaps matches TRBD1 (7 bases). CDR3 length: 14 residues. From germline, CDR1 is SGHDT and CDR2 YYEEEE. The CDR3 spells CASSFGQETGGLFF. Written as DNA, the CDR3 is TGTGCCAGCAGCTTCGGACAGGAGACCGGGGGGCTGTTTTTT.

The CDR3 loop reads CATSPSGAGANVLTF. The CDR3 DNA is TGTGCCACCAGCCCCAGCGGGGCTGGGGCCAACGTCCTGACTTTC. The chain couples TRBV15 to TRBJ2-6, with 7 bases that match TRBD2. The germline V gene has CDR1 LNHNV and CDR2 YYDKDF (reference sequence). The CDR3 runs 15 residues. V shed 5 bases, J shed 2 bases, and the junction held 3 bases outside the gene matches.

The rearrangement joins TRBV6-1 to TRBJ2-3; perhaps TRBD1 as D (5 bases). V was cut by 9 bases and J by 6 bases, with 22 bases left in between. The CDR3 runs 15 residues. Germline V lookup: CDR1 MNHNS, CDR2 SASEGT. The DNA for the CDR3 is TGTGCCAGTAAACCAGGGATGGGGTACCAGGATACGCAGTATTTT. Protein sequence: CASKPGMGYQDTQYF.